Shown below are 19 T cell receptor beta chains from a single sample sequenced in a study of blood T cell repertoires in COVID-19. Libraries were prepared by immunoSEQ multiplex PCR; TCRdb keeps only in-frame clonotypes and omits some of them. The data contain 100,000 to 150,000 clones, over 80% of them seen just once; the ten biggest clones take up approximately 12%. Sequenced: peripheral blood. Receptors were obtained from a man in his fifties or sixties with acute or convalescent COVID-19.

There are a few counts of this clone. The rearrangement links TRBV7-9 to TRBJ1-1; D may be TRBD1 (5 bases). Trimming removed 5 bases from V and 4 bases from J, with 14 bases in between. CDR1 is SEHNR, CDR2 FQNEAQ, per germline (reference sequence). The CDR3 contains 14 residues. As DNA, the CDR3 is TGTGCCAGCAGCCCCCCCTCAGGGATCACTGAAGCTTTCTTT. Residues: CASSPPSGITEAFF.

The chain combines TRBV5-4 with TRBJ2-7, with 7 bases identical to TRBD1. The CDR3 length is 13 residues. CDR1 SGHNT and CDR2 YYREEE come from the germline V gene (reference sequence). With V trimmed by 2 bases and J by 3 bases, 2 bases remained unmatched. DNA of the CDR3: TGTGCCAGCAGCTTCACAGGGGTCTACGAGCAGTACTTC. Translation gives CASSFTGVYEQYF.

This sequence joins TRBV5-1 and TRBJ2-5; TRBD2 might be the D (5 bases). V lost 0 bases to trimming and J lost 0 bases, with 12 bases between them. The CDR3 spans 16 residues. Looked up from germline, CDR1 is SGHRS and CDR2 is YFSETQ. The CDR3 reads CASSLATSGYQETQYF. The CDR3 DNA follows: TGCGCCAGCAGCTTGGCCACGTCGGGGTACCAAGAGACCCAGTACTTC.

The chain couples TRBV13 to TRBJ2-7; D unresolved. CDR1 and CDR2 from the germline V gene are PRHDT and FYEKMQ (reference sequence). The CDR3 contains 13 residues. V was shortened by 3 bases and J by 1 base, with 7 bases between the two germline ends. The CDR3 DNA is TGTGCCAGCAGCTTGGCACCATCCTACGAGCAGTACTTC. It encodes CASSLAPSYEQYF.

The rearrangement joins TRBV9 to TRBJ2-7; 9 bases fit TRBD1. Trimming at V came to 4 bases and at J to 1 base, leaving 6 bases not matched to a gene. This CDR3 spans 15 amino acids. CDR1 is SGDLS and CDR2 is YYNGEE in the germline V gene. The CDR3 DNA reads TGTGCCAGCAGCCCACGGACAGGGGCGTCCTACGAGCAGTACTTC. This codes for CASSPRTGASYEQYF.

The V call is TRBV6-6, the J call TRBJ2-3; 10 nucleotides match TRBD2. CDR3 length equals 15 residues. Germline CDR1 is MNHNY and CDR2 is SVGAGI (reference sequence). J gave up 2 bases and V 4 bases, and 3 bases lay outside the gene matches. The CDR3 nucleotides read TGTGCCAGCAGTTCGACTAGCGGGTACACAGATACGCAGTATTTT. Translation gives CASSSTSGYTDTQYF.

This chain connects TRBV28 to TRBJ2-1; 7 nucleotides match TRBD2. CDR1 is MDHEN and CDR2 is SYDVKM in the germline V gene. Trimming took 6 bases from V and 3 from J; bases not matched to a gene: 8. The CDR3 loop spans 15 amino acids. CDR3 bases: TGTGCCAGCAGCAAAACTAGCGACCGCTACAATGAGCAGTTCTTC. This translates into CASSKTSDRYNEQFF.

The rearrangement joins TRBV9 to TRBJ1-6; D remains unclear. V lost 4 bases and J lost 7, with 15 bases in between. The CDR3 has 15 amino acids. Germline V gene data show CDR1 as SGDLS and CDR2 as YYNGEE. This chain's CDR3 is CASSPRRSGNSPLHF. The CDR3 DNA sequence: TGTGCCAGCAGCCCGAGGCGATCGGGGAATTCACCCCTCCACTTT.

V and J are TRBV27 and TRBJ1-2; 11 bases agree with TRBD1. Germline CDR1 is MNHEY and CDR2 is SMNVEV (reference sequence). The CDR3 extends over 14 amino acids. Trimming cost V 5 bases and J 6 bases; bases outside gene matches: 5. CDR3: CASSTRDRGNGYTF. In nucleotides, the CDR3 is TGTGCCAGCAGTACCCGGGACAGGGGGAATGGCTACACCTTC.

The chain uses TRBV7-2 and TRBJ2-6; D unclear. The CDR3 is 16 amino acids. V was trimmed by 3 bases and J by 0 bases, leaving 9 bases between them. Germline V gene data show CDR1 as SGHTA and CDR2 as FQGNSA. CDR3 region: CASSFSGSSGANVLTF. In DNA form, the CDR3 reads TGTGCCAGCAGCTTTTCAGGTAGCTCTGGGGCCAACGTCCTGACTTTC.

This chain joins TRBV7-8 and TRBJ2-7, with D hard to call. The CDR3 consists of 14 residues. Germline V gene sequence: CDR1 SGHVS, CDR2 FQNEAQ. Trimming left V 1 base short and J 3 bases short, with 10 bases between. The CDR3 region has the DNA TGTGCCAGCAGCTTAGGGCCAGCGTACTACGAGCAGTACTTC. Translation gives CASSLGPAYYEQYF.

V gene TRBV6-1 combines with J gene TRBJ2-7, with D perhaps TRBD2 (5 bases). Per the germline V gene, CDR1 is MNHNS and CDR2 is SASEGT. The length of the CDR3 is 13 residues. V gave up 1 base and J gave up 7 bases, with 11 bases separating them. CDR3 sequence (DNA): TGTGCCAGCAGTGAAGTTTATACGGGAGAGCAGTACTTC. This codes for CASSEVYTGEQYF.

This clone has more than one count but fewer than ten. The chain recombines TRBV6-4 with TRBJ2-7; 8 nucleotides agree with TRBD2. V gave up 3 bases and J gave up 4 bases; unmatched junction bases: 17. CDR1 and CDR2 from the germline V gene are MRHNA and SNTAGT. This CDR3 has 18 amino acids. The CDR3 DNA sequence: TGTGCCAGCAGTGAAGTACTGACGGGAGCGGGAGACTTGTACGAGCAGTACTTC. It translates to CASSEVLTGAGDLYEQYF.

V usage is TRBV7-6 and J usage is TRBJ2-3; D gene ambiguous. This CDR3 spans 15 amino acids. V lost 0 bases and J 2 bases, leaving 9 bases between the germline ends. Germline V gene sequence: CDR1 SGHVS, CDR2 FNYEAQ. This CDR3 reads CASSLAVANTDTQYF. The DNA for the CDR3 is TGTGCCAGCAGCTTAGCGGTAGCTAACACAGATACGCAGTATTTT.

The J gene is TRBJ1-1, the V gene TRBV29-1; D is uncertain. The CDR3 contains 12 residues. The ends were cut back, 5 bases at V and 5 bases at J, with 12 bases in the middle. CDR1 is SQVTM and CDR2 is ANQGSEA in the germline V gene. CDR3 bases: TGCAGCGTTTCAGGTTATGGGACTGAAGCTTTCTTT. Its protein is CSVSGYGTEAFF. Using reference TRBV29-1 and TRBJ1-1 for the parts outside the CDR3, the full variable domain is SAVISQKPSRDICQRGTSLTIQCQVDSQVTMMFWYRQQPGQSLTLIATANQGSEATYESGFVIDKFPISRPNLTFSTLTVSNMSPEDSSIYLCSVSGYGTEAFFGQGTRLTVV.

The chain links TRBV2 to TRBJ1-5; TRBD1 aligns across 8 bases. Per the germline V gene, CDR1 is SNHLY and CDR2 is FYNNEI. J lost 2 bases, V lost 5 bases, and 5 bases had no gene match. The CDR3 sequence is 15 residues long. Here the CDR3 DNA reads TGTGCCAGCAGTCCAGGGGGCGCCGGCAATCAGCCCCAGCATTTT. Amino acids: CASSPGGAGNQPQHF.

The rearrangement uses TRBV27 and TRBJ2-7; perhaps TRBD1 as D (6 bases). Germline V gene data show CDR1 as MNHEY and CDR2 as SMNVEV (reference sequence). CDR3 length: 15 amino acids. Trimming cost V 6 bases and J 7 bases, with 22 bases left between them. The DNA of the CDR3 is TGTGCCAGCAGCCCAGGGGCGGCAGGGGAGCGGGAGCAGTACTTC. The encoded protein is CASSPGAAGEREQYF.

The rearrangement links TRBV3-1 (or the pseudogene TRBV3-2) to TRBJ1-3; TRBD1 aligns across 8 bases. The CDR3 contains 19 residues. The V segment lost 1 base and the J segment 1 base; nucleotides outside the gene matches: 12. Germline V gene data show CDR1 as LGHDT and CDR2 as YNNKEL (reference sequence). For the CDR3, the DNA is TGTGCCAGCAGCCAAGTTCCGGCGGCAGGGGGCTTTTCTGGAAACACCATATATTTT. Encoded protein: CASSQVPAAGGFSGNTIYF.

The chain uses TRBV12-5 and TRBJ2-7; TRBD2 is a possible D gene (5 bases). The germline CDR1 and CDR2 sequences are LGHNT and FRNRAP. CDR3 length equals 15 residues. The V and J ends lost 2 bases and 3 bases respectively, with 14 bases between them. The CDR3 region has the DNA TGTGCTAGTGGTTTGCCCGGACGGGGAGTCTACGAGCAGTACTTC. Amino acid sequence: CASGLPGRGVYEQYF.